The next 24 T cell receptor beta chains were all read from a single sample in a study of beta chain features in type 1 diabetes. The whole isolated RNA underwent reverse transcription, so sequencing captured expressed TCRB transcripts. Measured with immunoSEQ multiplex PCR; TCRdb has only the in-frame clones, and not every one. The table lists roughly 170,000 clones, 13% of them singletons. Material: central memory CD4+ T cells from blood. All receptors come from a woman under 30 in good health.

Turning to this clone: Relative to the germline gene, one junction end is altered; a read error may explain this. V usage is TRBV30 and J usage is TRBJ1-1; the D is unclear. Germline V gene lookup returns CDR1 GTSNPN and CDR2 SVGIG (reference sequence). The CDR3 has 12 amino acids. The CDR3 DNA reads as TGTGCCTGGAGTGTAAAATGGGAGAGACTGTGTTTT. Its protein is CAWSVKWERLCF.

The gene calls are TRBV27 and TRBJ2-1; 9 nucleotides align to TRBD2. V was pared by 2 bases and J by 5 bases, with 4 bases of the junction left unmatched. CDR3 length: 15 amino acids. Germline V gene sequence: CDR1 MNHEY, CDR2 SMNVEV (reference sequence). The DNA for the CDR3 is TGTGCCAGCAGTTTAGCGGGAGGGCCGGACAATGAGCAGTTCTTC. The encoded protein is CASSLAGGPDNEQFF.

The V call is TRBV28, the J call TRBJ2-1, with D maybe TRBD2 (5 bases). CDR3 size: 13 residues. Trimming took off 2 bases at V and 10 bases at J, with 12 bases between the two ends. Per the germline V gene, CDR1 is MDHEN and CDR2 is SYDVKM. The CDR3 nucleotides read TGTGCCAGCAGTTTACGGATAGCGCGGGAGCAGTTCTTC. Protein product: CASSLRIAREQFF.

This clone was seen a handful of times. V is TRBV29-1 and J is TRBJ2-1; TRBD1 aligns across 7 bases. CDR1 is SQVTM, CDR2 ANQGSEA, per germline. The CDR3 spans 13 residues. The V gene end was trimmed by 4 bases and the J gene end by 3 bases; junction bases not matched to a gene: 3. The CDR3 here is CSVADRVYNEQFF. CDR3 coding DNA: TGCAGCGTTGCTGACAGGGTCTACAATGAGCAGTTCTTC.

The V and J genes are TRBV2 and TRBJ2-4; D gene unclear. This CDR3 is built from 12 residues. The germline V gene encodes CDR1 SNHLY and CDR2 FYNNEI. Trimming took off 6 bases at V and 10 bases at J, with 13 bases between the two ends. The CDR3 is CASSARERIQYF. CDR3 sequence (DNA): TGTGCCAGCAGCGCTCGCGAGAGGATTCAGTACTTC.

This clone has only a few counts. The chain joins TRBV7-2 to TRBJ2-7; TRBD1 matches at 7 bases. The V segment lost 2 bases and the J segment 2 bases; nucleotides outside the gene matches: 9. The CDR3 consists of 16 residues. Germline V CDR1 and CDR2: SGHTA, FQGNSA. CDR3 nucleotide sequence: TGTGCCAGCAGCTTACCTCACGGGCAGGGGGCCTACGAGCAGTACTTC. It yields the protein CASSLPHGQGAYEQYF.

The chain carries TRBV30 and TRBJ1-2; D is possibly TRBD1 (5 bases). Germline-derived CDR1 and CDR2 are GTSNPN and SVGIG (reference sequence). The V and J ends lost 0 bases and 3 bases respectively, with 11 bases between them. This CDR3 is built from 14 residues. CDR3 DNA: TGTGCCTGGAGTGTTGCAGGGAACTACTATGGCTACACCTTC. Protein: CAWSVAGNYYGYTF.

The table lists this clone with a count of one. This sequence joins TRBV7-9 and TRBJ1-5; D possibly corresponds to TRBD1 (6 bases). Trimming removed 3 bases from V and 1 base from J, with 10 bases in between. Germline V lookup: CDR1 SEHNR, CDR2 FQNEAQ (reference sequence). The CDR3 spans 15 residues. CDR3 loop: CASSLGGPSNQPQHF. In DNA, the CDR3 is TGTGCCAGCAGCTTGGGGGGGCCAAGCAATCAGCCCCAGCATTTT. Full variable domain (rest looked up from reference TRBV7-9 and TRBJ1-5): DTGVSQNPRHKITKRGQNVTFRCDPISEHNRLYWYRQTLGQGPEFLTYFQNEAQLEKSRLLSDRFSAERPKGSFSTLEIQRTEQGDSAMYLCASSLGGPSNQPQHFGDGTRLSIL.

The genes are TRBV28 and TRBJ1-2; a possible D gene is TRBD1 (6 bases). V was cut by 3 bases and J by 8 bases, with 13 bases left in between. The CDR3 runs to 13 residues. Looked up from germline, CDR1 is MDHEN and CDR2 is SYDVKM. The CDR3 DNA is TGTGCCAGCAGTTTCCGGGGGGCAAACGGCTACACCTTC. As protein: CASSFRGANGYTF.

This clone was observed a few times. The chain employs TRBV7-9 and TRBJ2-5, with 10 bases fitting TRBD2. Trimming at V came to 1 base and at J to 5 bases, leaving 7 bases not matched to a gene. The CDR3 extends over 16 amino acids. Germline V gene data show CDR1 as SEHNR and CDR2 as FQNEAQ (reference sequence). The CDR3 nucleotides are TGTGCCAGCAGCTTAGACCTAGCGGGAGCGGGCGAGACCCAGTACTTC. As protein: CASSLDLAGAGETQYF.

The chain combines TRBV9 with TRBJ2-3; 8 bases fit TRBD2. The CDR3 runs 16 residues. J gave up 5 bases and V 4 bases, and 12 bases lay outside the gene matches. Looked up from germline, CDR1 is SGDLS and CDR2 is YYNGEE. The CDR3 nucleotides are TGTGCCAGCAGCTCTTATGGGACTAGAGTGGGAGATACGCAGTATTTT. Translation: CASSSYGTRVGDTQYF.

The V call is TRBV7-2, the J call TRBJ2-3, with a weak D call TRBD1 (5 bases). Trimming took off 2 bases at V and 1 base at J, with 10 bases between the two ends. Germline V lookup: CDR1 SGHTA, CDR2 FQGNSA. The length of the CDR3 is 15 residues. The CDR3 DNA reads as TGTGCCAGCAGCTTAATAGGGGCGGGCACAGATACGCAGTATTTT. Amino acid sequence: CASSLIGAGTDTQYF.

The sample holds a few counts of this clone. The chain has TRBV7-7 and TRBJ2-5; D gene ambiguous. Per germline, CDR1 SSHAT and CDR2 FNYEAQ (reference sequence). V was pared by 3 bases and J by 5 bases, with 10 bases between. This CDR3 is 13 amino acids long. Here the CDR3 reads CASSFYVGETQYF. Written as DNA, the CDR3 is TGTGCCAGCAGCTTCTACGTCGGGGAGACCCAGTACTTC.

This clone was detected only a few times. V usage is TRBV7-2 and J usage is TRBJ2-7, with a possible D match to TRBD1 (5 bases). V was clipped by 3 bases and J by 0 bases, with 9 bases between them. CDR3 length: 14 residues. CDR1 SGHTA and CDR2 FQGNSA come from the germline V gene. The CDR3 DNA sequence: TGTGCCAGCAGCTTCACAGGTCCCTCCTACGAGCAGTACTTC. This sequence encodes CASSFTGPSYEQYF. Full variable domain (rest looked up from reference TRBV7-2 and TRBJ2-7): GAGVSQSPSNKVTEKGKDVELRCDPISGHTALYWYRQSLGQGLEFLIYFQGNSAPDKSGLPSDRFSAERTGGSVSTLTIQRTQQEDSAVYLCASSFTGPSYEQYFGPGTRLTVT.

In its sample, this clone was seen a few times. The chain uses TRBV29-1 and TRBJ2-1; no clear D. The CDR3 sequence is 11 residues long. V was pared by 4 bases and J by 6 bases, with 7 bases between. The germline V gene encodes CDR1 SQVTM and CDR2 ANQGSEA. As DNA, the CDR3 is TGCAGCGTTGTTAGTTTCAATGAGCAGTTCTTC. Encoded protein: CSVVSFNEQFF.

This clone was seen more than once but under ten times. This rearrangement joins TRBV28 to TRBJ1-5; no clear D gene. Germline V gene lookup returns CDR1 MDHEN and CDR2 SYDVKM. This CDR3 has 13 amino acids. V lost 3 bases, J lost 3 bases, and 6 bases lay in between. The CDR3 reads CASSLDYNQPQHF. CDR3 sequence (DNA): TGTGCCAGCAGTTTGGACTACAATCAGCCCCAGCATTTT.

The chain's CDR3 is CASSSGQPTGELFF. CDR3 sequence (DNA): TGTGCCAGCAGTTCGGGACAGCCGACCGGGGAGCTGTTTTTT. The V and J genes are TRBV6-5 and TRBJ2-2, with 7 positions matching TRBD1. Germline values: CDR1 MNHEY, CDR2 SVGAGI. V trimming: 4 bases; J trimming: 5 bases; junction bases outside the gene matches: 4. The CDR3 has 14 residues.

The chain has TRBV6-1 and TRBJ2-7; 10 bases fit TRBD2. V dropped 8 bases and J dropped 2; count of bases not matched to a gene: 6. The germline CDR1 and CDR2 sequences are MNHNS and SASEGT. This CDR3 has 14 amino acids. This CDR3 reads CASFVSGRAYEQYF. The CDR3 region has the DNA TGTGCCAGCTTTGTGAGCGGGAGGGCCTACGAGCAGTACTTC.

A few counts support this clone. V usage is TRBV30 and J usage is TRBJ1-5, with 8 bases aligning to TRBD1. Germline assignment: CDR1 GTSNPN and CDR2 SVGIG (reference sequence). Germline trimming cut 0 bases from V and 6 bases from J; bases unmatched to any gene: 7. The CDR3 is made up of 15 amino acids. The CDR3 loop is CAWSVGQGAGQPQHF. CDR3 coding DNA: TGTGCCTGGAGTGTAGGGCAGGGGGCAGGTCAGCCCCAGCATTTT. The full variable domain, in which reference TRBV30 and TRBJ1-5 provide the parts outside the CDR3, is SQTIHQWPATLVQPVGSPLSLECTVEGTSNPNLYWYRQAAGRGLQLLFYSVGIGQISSEVPQNLSASRPQDRQFILSSKKLLLSDSGFYLCAWSVGQGAGQPQHFGDGTRLSIL.

This chain joins TRBV29-1 and TRBJ1-1; D perhaps matches TRBD1 (5 bases). CDR1 is SQVTM, CDR2 ANQGSEA, per germline. V dropped 3 bases and J dropped 1 base, with 9 bases sitting between them. The CDR3 consists of 13 residues. Here the CDR3 reads CSVDLTANTEAFF. The DNA of the CDR3 is TGCAGCGTTGATCTGACAGCGAACACTGAAGCTTTCTTT.

The genes are TRBV7-2 and TRBJ1-1, with D possibly being TRBD1 (6 bases). Germline loops: CDR1 SGHTA, CDR2 FQGNSA. Trimming took off 0 bases at V and 7 bases at J, with 15 bases between the two ends. The CDR3 covers 15 residues. This CDR3 reads CASSLALGAVGEAFF. In DNA form, the CDR3 reads TGTGCCAGCAGCTTAGCTTTGGGGGCAGTGGGTGAAGCTTTCTTT.

The chain couples TRBV7-9 to TRBJ1-2; D is perhaps TRBD1 (5 bases). This CDR3 has 14 residues. Germline V CDR1 and CDR2: SEHNR, FQNEAQ (reference sequence). Trimming shortened V by 1 base and J by 4 bases, and 10 bases separated the two germline ends. CDR3 sequence reads: CASSLGQTSYGYTF. The CDR3 DNA reads as TGTGCCAGCAGCTTAGGACAGACAAGCTATGGCTACACCTTC. Using reference TRBV7-9 and TRBJ1-2 for the parts outside the CDR3, the full variable domain is DTGVSQNPRHKITKRGQNVTFRCDPISEHNRLYWYRQTLGQGPEFLTYFQNEAQLEKSRLLSDRFSAERPKGSFSTLEIQRTEQGDSAMYLCASSLGQTSYGYTFGSGTRLTVV.

This clone was seen more than once but under ten times. This chain links TRBV30 with TRBJ1-1, with D hard to call. Trimming shortened V by 3 bases and J by 4 bases, and 15 bases separated the two germline ends. The CDR3 totals 14 residues. CDR1 GTSNPN and CDR2 SVGIG come from the germline V gene (reference sequence). The CDR3 nucleotides read TGTGCCTGGAGCCTTCCGCCTGCGAGCACTGAAGCTTTCTTT. The encoded protein is CAWSLPPASTEAFF.

This sequence joins TRBV5-1 and TRBJ1-1; D is perhaps TRBD1 (5 bases). CDR3 size: 15 residues. Trimming shortened V by 7 bases and J by 1 base, and 17 bases separated the two germline ends. In germline, CDR1 is SGHRS, CDR2 YFSETQ. The CDR3 is CASCRDLGANTEAFF. The CDR3 bases are TGCGCCAGCTGCAGGGATCTAGGAGCGAACACTGAAGCTTTCTTT.